Shown below are 8 T cell receptor beta chains from a single sample sequenced in a study of shared clonotypes between healthy human individuals. Here immunoSEQ multiplex PCR was the method, and the copy in TCRdb shows in-frame clones only, minus some. The sample records 400,000 to 600,000 clones, 95% to 96% being singletons. The sample consisted of naive CD4+ T cells sorted from blood. Subset noted: CD45RA+ positively selected. The receptor set was obtained from a woman younger than 45 in good health.

The chain couples TRBV7-8 to TRBJ2-7; D unclear. This CDR3 has 13 residues. Deletions cut 5 bases from V and 4 bases from J, with 12 bases between. Germline CDR1 and CDR2: SGHVS and FQNEAQ. The CDR3 DNA reads TGTGCCAGCAGCCCTTCGAGTTTGTACGAGCAGTACTTC. It specifies CASSPSSLYEQYF.

The gene calls are TRBV28 and TRBJ1-5, with 10 positions matching TRBD1. The CDR3 contains 15 residues. The V segment lost 7 bases and the J segment 3 bases; nucleotides outside the gene matches: 6. The germline CDR1 and CDR2 sequences are MDHEN and SYDVKM. The CDR3 sequence: CASNKGQGNNQPQHF. The CDR3 bases are TGTGCCAGCAATAAGGGACAGGGGAACAATCAGCCCCAGCATTTT.

V usage is TRBV7-9 and J usage is TRBJ2-7, with TRBD1 identical over 7 bases. This CDR3 region has 15 residues. The V segment lost 11 bases and the J segment 2 bases; nucleotides outside the gene matches: 15. Germline CDR1 is SEHNR and CDR2 is FQNEAQ (reference sequence). CDR3 residues: CAGGKIGGAPYEQYF. In nucleotides, the CDR3 is TGTGCCGGGGGAAAAATAGGGGGCGCGCCCTACGAGCAGTACTTC. The variable domain in full, with the rest retrieved from reference TRBV7-9 and TRBJ2-7, is DTGVSQNPRHKITKRGQNVTFRCDPISEHNRLYWYRQTLGQGPEFLTYFQNEAQLEKSRLLSDRFSAERPKGSFSTLEIQRTEQGDSAMYLCAGGKIGGAPYEQYFGPGTRLTVT.

The chain joins TRBV4-1 to TRBJ1-2; D is uncertain. Germline V gene sequence: CDR1 MGHRA, CDR2 YSYEKL. V shed 1 base and J shed 7 bases, with 22 bases lying between them. This CDR3 is built from 17 residues. The CDR3: CASSQGGLGAPLTGYTF. In DNA form, the CDR3 reads TGCGCCAGCAGCCAAGGTGGTTTGGGCGCCCCACTCACTGGCTACACCTTC.

This chain links TRBV18 with TRBJ2-1; 8 bases line up with TRBD1. V lost 3 bases, J lost 4 bases, and 2 bases stayed unmatched. CDR3 size: 14 residues. CDR1 and CDR2 (germline): KGHSH, LQKENI. The CDR3 DNA reads as TGTGCCAGCTCACCGGGACAGGTGTACAATGAGCAGTTCTTC. This codes for CASSPGQVYNEQFF.

This chain links TRBV19 with TRBJ1-4, with a possible D match to TRBD1 (6 bases). Germline V gene sequence: CDR1 LNHDA, CDR2 SQIVND (reference sequence). This CDR3 comprises 14 residues. V gave up 3 bases and J gave up 8 bases, with 13 bases separating them. The CDR3 DNA reads as TGTGCCAGTAGTATCGACAGGCCCGCGGAAAAACTGTTTTTT. It codes for CASSIDRPAEKLFF. The entire variable domain, with the rest obtained from reference TRBV19 and TRBJ1-4, is as follows: DGGITQSPKYLFRKEGQNVTLSCEQNLNHDAMYWYRQDPGQGLRLIYYSQIVNDFQKGDIAEGYSVSREKKESFPLTVTSAQKNPTAFYLCASSIDRPAEKLFFGSGTQLSVL.

This chain connects TRBV30 to TRBJ2-1; 7 bases are shared with TRBD2. The length of the CDR3 is 15 residues. V shed 3 bases and J 2 bases; nucleotides not matched to a gene: 7. Germline CDR1 GTSNPN, CDR2 SVGIG (reference sequence). CDR3 DNA sequence: TGTGCCTGGAGACCCCCTAGCGGACCCTACAATGAGCAGTTCTTC. Its translation: CAWRPPSGPYNEQFF.

The chain couples TRBV11-2 to TRBJ1-1, with a weak D call TRBD1 (5 bases). V shed 5 bases and J shed 3 bases, with 19 bases lying between them. Germline-derived CDR1 and CDR2 are SGHAT and FQNNGV. The CDR3 covers 16 residues. In nucleotides, the CDR3 is TGTGCCAGCAGCCGATTTCGGGGGACCTACGACACTGAAGCTTTCTTT. Translation gives CASSRFRGTYDTEAFF. Combining the CDR3 with reference TRBV11-2 and TRBJ1-1 gives the whole variable domain EAGVAQSPRYKIIEKRQSVAFWCNPISGHATLYWYQQILGQGPKLLIQFQNNGVVDDSQLPKDRFSAERLKGVDSTLKIQPAKLEDSAVYLCASSRFRGTYDTEAFFGQGTRLTVV.